The T cell receptor (beta chain) under discussion was sequenced for a study of T cells in Graves' hyperthyroidism and ophthalmopathy. The count of this clonotype is one. Being one base from a much bigger clone, this may be a read error. It was RNA transcripts that yielded the amplified TCR beta CDR3 regions. Using the HTBI primer set, a first-round RT-PCR was run on the TCR CDR3. TCRdb recomputed calls from the multiplex PCR reads with MiXCR, one row per CDR3 protein. The data contain a few hundred thousand distinct CDR3 sequences, about 43% of them singletons. Source material: peripheral blood or thyroid tissue (not recorded which). The TCR sequence derives from a woman aged 18-29 years with Graves' hyperthyroidism.

In DNA, the CDR3 is TGTGCCAGCAGTGCGACAGGGAACTCCTACGAGCGGTACTTC. Translation: CASSATGNSYERYF. The chain recombines TRBV2 with TRBJ2-7, with 7 bases aligning to TRBD1. The CDR3 length is 14 residues. Germline CDR1 is SNHLY and CDR2 is FYNNEI.